This T cell receptor beta chain was documented in a study of blood T cells in healthy people across ages (dated by TCRdb to the mid-2010s). Regarding the research as a whole: Template switching captured roughly one uniquely barcoded TCR beta cDNA molecule per two T cells in model experiments. To track age-related changes in TCR beta repertoire diversity, the study relied on deep sequencing normalized with unique cDNA molecular identifiers. Donors were grouped into four age groups: young (average roughly 16 years), middle-aged (39), aged (approximately 67) and long-lived (about 89). To avoid experimental bias, donors of different ages were spread randomly across the sequencing lanes. The study analyzed two additional independent replicas of 1 million unique cDNA reads from the same blood draw for two donors, one aged 18 to 30 and one aged 80 or older. Overall study results and their limits: Since profiling was done on bulk unsorted PBMCs, naive and antigen-experienced compartments could not be conclusively compared. The CMV infection status of donors was not known, potentially confounding age-related changes in expanded clonotypes. Total diversity estimates from one million sequenced T cells were considered lower bounds and underestimates. Observed TCR beta diversity correlated strongly with the percentage of naive T cells measured by flow cytometry. As age increased, observed TCR beta diversity per million T cells dropped in a roughly linear way, and a significant reduction was already evident by age approximately 40. Compared with the aged group, the long-lived group had more naive CD4+ T cells, fewer expanded clones and increased TCR diversity, a pattern suggesting age selection.

The CDR3 contains 15 residues, cysteine and phenylalanine counted. The entry retains the CDR3 DNA only, 45 bases that are in frame from base 1. Taken from the germline V gene, the CDR1 and CDR2 loops are LGHNA and YSLEER. V is pruned by 1 base and J by 8 bases, leaving 6 bases of the junction without a gene match. With respect to this clonotype: Its antigen specificity is not known. One base away there is no much larger clone; base qualities are not given.

Systemically healthy Caucasian individuals from Russia, over 30 in total and aged about 6 to 90 years, were included as donors. About 9.8 milliliters of peripheral blood were drawn from each donor into EDTA-treated Vacutainer tubes. Ficoll-Paque density-gradient centrifugation was used to isolate PBMCs, with at least 6.5 million obtained per sample. Total RNA, at least 6 micrograms per sample, was extracted from PBMCs with Trizol reagent. For every donor, an aliquot of PBMCs went through flow cytometry to measure the percentages of naive CD45RAhigh/CD27high T cells. Receptor libraries were prepared by 5' RACE. Sequencing took place on an Illumina HiSeq 2500. A second roughly 7 to 12 cycle PCR used a sample-barcoded 5' primer and a J-beta primer mix. Each TCR beta cDNA molecule received a unique molecular identifier from a template-switch 5' adaptor carrying 12 random nucleotides. Each sample yielded at least 2.5 million CDR3-containing paired-end reads. The Mint cDNA synthesis kit, primed by a TRBC-specific oligonucleotide, was used to synthesize first-strand cDNA from all RNA. All cDNA was treated with uracil-DNA glycosylase and then went through a first 18-cycle PCR with the universal primers M1SS and BC2_uni_R. As for the authors' bioinformatics: For normalization, 1 million high-quality reads were randomly selected from each sample, with every read carrying a distinct molecular identifier. Reads sharing molecular identifiers were discarded rather than binned into consensus sequences. MiTCR, run with a Q25 quality threshold and the strictest error-elimination algorithm, handled CDR3 identification, clonotype clustering and error correction. A nonparametric unseen species model with Euler transformation was used to estimate lower-bound total TCR beta diversity. TCRdb took the public reads, trimmed them with fastp at Q25, ran MiXCR for clone calling and kept in-frame beta chains. Each entry is one CDR3 protein sequence, shown with its most common DNA and genes. Clone size and V and J calls follow TCRdb, not the original study. Present in this sample are some 320,000 distinct CDR3 sequences, roughly 29% of which were seen just once. Around 29% of the sample is taken by the ten largest.

This receptor was taken from a woman in her 70s in good health. Sequencing was performed on blood. The rearrangement combines TRBV4-3 with TRBJ1-4; 8 central nucleotides agree with TRBD1. The DNA reads TGCGCCAGCAGCCAAGGTGACAGGGGAGGGGAAAAACTGTTTTTT. Translated, this gives CASSQGDRGGEKLFF.